The sequence of this TCR beta chain was determined in a study of T cell clonotyping in hematopoietic cell transplantation. Worth noting for this clone: Its antigen is undetermined.

Assay: immunoSEQ multiplex PCR; the TCRdb copy retains only in-frame clones and omits some. The sample holds roughly 4,300 clones, 18% seen once. General observations from the study: CD4 and CD8 repertoire contributions could not be separated without sorting. Recipient TCR diversity dropped after transplant; expanded clonotypes rose from day 30 to 180.

The sequence derives from a male patient aged 50 to 60 who had an allogeneic stem cell transplant from a related donor, so the T cells may come from the graft donor. Some clones in this sample may be carry-over from other donors' samples. The specimen comprised peripheral blood mononuclear cells, sampled 30 days after allogeneic stem cell transplant.

This chain's CDR3 is CASSLNGDEAFF. The CDR3 region has the DNA TGTGCCAGCAGTCTAAATGGAGATGAAGCTTTCTTT. This sequence joins TRBV6-5 and TRBJ1-1, with D unresolved. CDR1 is MNHEY and CDR2 is SVGAGI in the germline V gene. V gave up 5 bases and J gave up 7 bases, with 11 bases separating them. The CDR3 is 12 residues long.